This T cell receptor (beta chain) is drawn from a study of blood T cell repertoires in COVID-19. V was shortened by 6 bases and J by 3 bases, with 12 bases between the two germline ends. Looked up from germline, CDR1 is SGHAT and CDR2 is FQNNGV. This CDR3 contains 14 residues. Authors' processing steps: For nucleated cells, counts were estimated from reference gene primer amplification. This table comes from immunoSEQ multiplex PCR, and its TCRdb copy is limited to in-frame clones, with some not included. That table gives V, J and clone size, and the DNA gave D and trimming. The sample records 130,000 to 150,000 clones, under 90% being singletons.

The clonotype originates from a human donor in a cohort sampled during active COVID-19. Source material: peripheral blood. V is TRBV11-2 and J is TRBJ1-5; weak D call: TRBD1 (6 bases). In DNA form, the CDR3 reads TGTGCCAGCAGTATAGACAGGTACAATCAGCCCCAGCATTTT. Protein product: CASSIDRYNQPQHF.